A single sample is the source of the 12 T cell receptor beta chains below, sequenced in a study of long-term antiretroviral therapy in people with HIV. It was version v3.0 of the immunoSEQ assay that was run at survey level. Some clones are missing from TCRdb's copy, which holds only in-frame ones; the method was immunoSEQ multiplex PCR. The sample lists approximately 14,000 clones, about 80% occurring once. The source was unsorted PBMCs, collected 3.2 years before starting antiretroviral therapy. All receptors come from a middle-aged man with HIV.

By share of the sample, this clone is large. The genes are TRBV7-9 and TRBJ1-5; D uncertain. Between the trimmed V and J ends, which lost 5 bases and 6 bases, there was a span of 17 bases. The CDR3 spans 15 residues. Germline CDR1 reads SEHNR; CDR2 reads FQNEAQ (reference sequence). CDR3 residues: CASSLDGESGQPQHF. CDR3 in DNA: TGTGCCAGCAGCCTCGACGGGGAGTCGGGTCAGCCCCAGCATTTT.

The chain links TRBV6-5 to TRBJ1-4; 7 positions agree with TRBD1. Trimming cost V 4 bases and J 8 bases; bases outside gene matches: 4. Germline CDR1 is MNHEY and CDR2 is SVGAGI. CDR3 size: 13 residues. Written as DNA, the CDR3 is TGTGCCAGCAGTTGGGACAGAAGAGAAAAACTGTTTTTT. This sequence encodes CASSWDRREKLFF.

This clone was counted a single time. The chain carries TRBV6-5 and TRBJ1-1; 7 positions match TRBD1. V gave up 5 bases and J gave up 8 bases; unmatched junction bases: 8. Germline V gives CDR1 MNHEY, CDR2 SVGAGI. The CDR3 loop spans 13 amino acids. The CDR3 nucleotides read TGTGCCAGCAGTCATCCGGGACAGCTAGAAGCTTTCTTT. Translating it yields CASSHPGQLEAFF.

The chain's CDR3 is CASTRTGGGEQYF. The CDR3 nucleotides are TGTGCCAGCACCCGGACAGGGGGCGGTGAGCAGTACTTC. The chain uses TRBV6-6 and TRBJ2-7; TRBD1 matches at 11 bases. The CDR3 extends over 13 amino acids. Germline V gives CDR1 MNHNY, CDR2 SVGAGI (reference sequence). Losses at the gene ends were 7 bases for V and 7 bases for J; bases not matched to a gene: 6.

In nucleotides, the CDR3 is TGCGCCAGCAGCTTGGCCGGGACCCATCATAATGGTTCACCCCTCCACTTT. This translates into CASSLAGTHHNGSPLHF. This sequence joins TRBV5-1 and TRBJ1-6, with a possible D match to TRBD1 (5 bases). The V end lost 0 bases, the J end lost 9 bases, and 19 bases lay between the germline ends. The CDR3 has 17 residues. Germline loops: CDR1 SGHRS, CDR2 YFSETQ.

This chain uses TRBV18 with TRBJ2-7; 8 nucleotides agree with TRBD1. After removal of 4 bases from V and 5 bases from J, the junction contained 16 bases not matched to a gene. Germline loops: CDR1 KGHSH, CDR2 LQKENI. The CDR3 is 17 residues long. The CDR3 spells CASSLRQGAVMADEQYF. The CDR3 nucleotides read TGTGCCAGCTCACTCCGGCAGGGGGCTGTTATGGCGGACGAGCAGTACTTC.

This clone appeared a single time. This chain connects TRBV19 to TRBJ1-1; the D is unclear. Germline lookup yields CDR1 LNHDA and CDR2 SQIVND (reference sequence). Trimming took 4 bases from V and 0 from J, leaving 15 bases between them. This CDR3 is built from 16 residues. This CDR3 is CASSRDTLPLNTEAFF. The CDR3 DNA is TGTGCCAGTAGTAGAGACACCTTACCCTTGAACACTGAAGCTTTCTTT.

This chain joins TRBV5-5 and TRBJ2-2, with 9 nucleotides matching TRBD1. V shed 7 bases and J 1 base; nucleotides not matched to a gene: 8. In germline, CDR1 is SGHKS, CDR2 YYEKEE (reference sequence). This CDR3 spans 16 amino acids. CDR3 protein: CASRRAGQGNTGELFF. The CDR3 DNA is TGTGCCAGCCGAAGGGCGGGACAGGGGAACACCGGGGAGCTGTTTTTT.

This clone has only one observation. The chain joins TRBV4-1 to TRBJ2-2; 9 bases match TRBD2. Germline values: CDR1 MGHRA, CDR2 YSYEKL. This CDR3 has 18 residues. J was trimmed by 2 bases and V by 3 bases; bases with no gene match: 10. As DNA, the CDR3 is TGCGCCAGCAGCCAGAGGGTTAGCGGGGGCCTTAACACCGGGGAGCTGTTTTTT. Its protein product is CASSQRVSGGLNTGELFF.

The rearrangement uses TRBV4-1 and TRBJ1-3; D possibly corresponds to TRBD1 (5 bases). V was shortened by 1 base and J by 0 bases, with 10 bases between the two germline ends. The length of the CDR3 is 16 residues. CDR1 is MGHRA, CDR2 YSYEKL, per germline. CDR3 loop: CASSQGETVSGNTIYF. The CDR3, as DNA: TGCGCCAGCAGCCAAGGAGAGACAGTCTCTGGAAACACCATATATTTT.

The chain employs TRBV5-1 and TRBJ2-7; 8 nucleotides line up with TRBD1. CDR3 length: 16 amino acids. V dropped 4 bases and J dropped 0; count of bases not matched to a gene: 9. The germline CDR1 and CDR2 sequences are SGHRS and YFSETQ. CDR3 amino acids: CASSPKTGGTSYEQYF. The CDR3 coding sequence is TGCGCCAGCAGCCCAAAAACAGGGGGAACCTCCTACGAGCAGTACTTC.

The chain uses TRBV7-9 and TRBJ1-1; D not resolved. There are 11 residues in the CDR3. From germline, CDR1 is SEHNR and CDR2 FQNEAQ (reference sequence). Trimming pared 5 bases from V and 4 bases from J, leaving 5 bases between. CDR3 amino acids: CASSLRTEAFF. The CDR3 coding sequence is TGTGCCAGCAGCCTCCGCACTGAAGCTTTCTTT.